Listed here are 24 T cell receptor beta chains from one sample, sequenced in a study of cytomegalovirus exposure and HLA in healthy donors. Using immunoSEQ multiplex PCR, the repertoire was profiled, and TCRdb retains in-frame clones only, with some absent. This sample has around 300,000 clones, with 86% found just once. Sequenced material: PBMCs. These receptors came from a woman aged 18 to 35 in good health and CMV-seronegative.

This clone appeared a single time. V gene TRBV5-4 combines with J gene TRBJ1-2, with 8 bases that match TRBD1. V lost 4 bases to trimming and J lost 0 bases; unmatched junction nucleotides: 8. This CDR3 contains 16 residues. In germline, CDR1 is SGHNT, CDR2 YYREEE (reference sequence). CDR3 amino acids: CASSQQGGTANYGYTF. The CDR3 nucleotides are TGTGCCAGCAGCCAACAGGGGGGTACAGCTAACTATGGCTACACCTTC.

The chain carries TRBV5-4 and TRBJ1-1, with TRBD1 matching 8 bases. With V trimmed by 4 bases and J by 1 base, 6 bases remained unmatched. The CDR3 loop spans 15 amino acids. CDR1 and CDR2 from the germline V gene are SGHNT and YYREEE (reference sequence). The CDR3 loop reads CASSRVGQGNTEAFF. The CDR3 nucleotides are TGTGCCAGCAGCCGCGTAGGACAGGGGAACACTGAAGCTTTCTTT. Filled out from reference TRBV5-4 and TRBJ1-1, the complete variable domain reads ETGVTQSPTHLIKTRGQQVTLRCSSQSGHNTVSWYQQALGQGPQFIFQYYREEENGRGNFPPRFSGLQFPNYSSELNVNALELDDSALYLCASSRVGQGNTEAFFGQGTRLTVV.

Written as DNA, the CDR3 is TGTGCCACCGCGGCAGGGAGGAGAGAGACCCAGTACTTC. Encoded protein: CATAAGRRETQYF. The chain is built from TRBV5-6 and TRBJ2-5; tentative D call: TRBD2 (6 bases). Germline values: CDR1 SGHDT, CDR2 YYEEEE. V lost 9 bases, J lost 4 bases, and 16 bases lay in between. The CDR3 spans 13 residues.

Written as DNA, the CDR3 is TGCAGCGTTGAAGTCGAACGGTCCTACGAGCAGTACTTC. This encodes CSVEVERSYEQYF. The rearrangement links TRBV29-1 to TRBJ2-7, with no clear D. The V gene's germline CDR1 is SQVTM and CDR2 ANQGSEA. The ends were cut back, 1 base at V and 1 base at J, with 8 bases in the middle. The CDR3 loop spans 13 amino acids.

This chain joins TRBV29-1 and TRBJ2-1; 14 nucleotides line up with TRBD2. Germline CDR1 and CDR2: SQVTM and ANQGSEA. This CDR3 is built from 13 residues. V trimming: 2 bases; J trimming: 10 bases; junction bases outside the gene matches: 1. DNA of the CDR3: TGCAGCGTTGAACGGACTAGCGGGGGGGAGCAGTTCTTC. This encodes CSVERTSGGEQFF.

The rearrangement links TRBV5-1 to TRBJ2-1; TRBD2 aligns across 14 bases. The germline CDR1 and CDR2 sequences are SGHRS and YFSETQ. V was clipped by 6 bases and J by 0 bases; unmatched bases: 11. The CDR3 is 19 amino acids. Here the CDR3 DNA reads TGCGCCAGCATGTTCTTGGGACTAGCGGGGGTCGGCTCCTACAATGAGCAGTTCTTC. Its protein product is CASMFLGLAGVGSYNEQFF.

CDR3: CASSYSGGDTQYF. The CDR3 bases are TGTGCCAGCAGTTACTCCGGGGGGGATACGCAGTATTTT. V gene TRBV6-5 combines with J gene TRBJ2-3; 7 bases are a match to TRBD2. The ends lost 0 bases at V and 6 bases at J; junction bases unmatched: 0. Per the germline V gene, CDR1 is MNHEY and CDR2 is SVGAGI. The CDR3 sequence is 13 residues long.

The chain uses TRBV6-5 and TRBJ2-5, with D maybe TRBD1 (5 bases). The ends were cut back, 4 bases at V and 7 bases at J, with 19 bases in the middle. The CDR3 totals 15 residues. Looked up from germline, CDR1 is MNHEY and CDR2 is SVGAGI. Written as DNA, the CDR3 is TGTGCCAGCAGTTCTTCCCCCCAGGGATCTGGGACCCAGTACTTC. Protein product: CASSSSPQGSGTQYF.

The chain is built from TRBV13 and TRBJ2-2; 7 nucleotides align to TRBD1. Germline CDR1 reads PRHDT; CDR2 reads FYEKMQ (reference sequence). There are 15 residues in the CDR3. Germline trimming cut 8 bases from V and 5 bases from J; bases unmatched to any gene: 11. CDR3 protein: CASGIKGARTGELFF. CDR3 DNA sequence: TGTGCCAGCGGCATAAAGGGGGCGAGAACCGGGGAGCTGTTTTTT.

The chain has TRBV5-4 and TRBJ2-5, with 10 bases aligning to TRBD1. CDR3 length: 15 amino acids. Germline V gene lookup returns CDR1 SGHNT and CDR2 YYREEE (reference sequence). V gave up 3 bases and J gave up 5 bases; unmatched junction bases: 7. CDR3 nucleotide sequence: TGTGCCAGCAGCTCCGGACAGGGGGTGCGGGAGACCCAGTACTTC. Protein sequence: CASSSGQGVRETQYF.

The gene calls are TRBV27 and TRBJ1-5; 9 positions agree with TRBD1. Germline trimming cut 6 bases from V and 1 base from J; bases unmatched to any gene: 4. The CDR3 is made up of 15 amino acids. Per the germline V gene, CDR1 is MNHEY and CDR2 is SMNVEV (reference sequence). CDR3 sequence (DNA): TGTGCCAGCAGCCTGGACAGGGGCAGCAATCAGCCCCAGCATTTT. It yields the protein CASSLDRGSNQPQHF.

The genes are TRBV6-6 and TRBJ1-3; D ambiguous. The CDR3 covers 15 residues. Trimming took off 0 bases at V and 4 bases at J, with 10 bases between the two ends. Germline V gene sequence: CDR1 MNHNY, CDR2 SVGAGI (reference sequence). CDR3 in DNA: TGTGCCAGCAGTTACTCGTTACATATCGGAAACACCATATATTTT. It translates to CASSYSLHIGNTIYF.

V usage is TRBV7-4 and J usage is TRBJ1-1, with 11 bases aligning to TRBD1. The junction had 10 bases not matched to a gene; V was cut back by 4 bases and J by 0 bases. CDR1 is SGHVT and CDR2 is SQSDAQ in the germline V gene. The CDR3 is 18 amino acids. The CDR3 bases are TGTGCCAGCAGCTCCCCTAGGGGGACAGGGGGGATGAACACTGAAGCTTTCTTT. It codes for CASSSPRGTGGMNTEAFF.

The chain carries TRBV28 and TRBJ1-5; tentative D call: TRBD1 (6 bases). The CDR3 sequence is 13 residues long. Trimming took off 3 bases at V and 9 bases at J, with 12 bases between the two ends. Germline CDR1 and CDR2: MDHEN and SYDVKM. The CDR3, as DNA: TGTGCCAGCAGTTTTGGGGGCGGAGGGCCCCAGCATTTT. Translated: CASSFGGGGPQHF.

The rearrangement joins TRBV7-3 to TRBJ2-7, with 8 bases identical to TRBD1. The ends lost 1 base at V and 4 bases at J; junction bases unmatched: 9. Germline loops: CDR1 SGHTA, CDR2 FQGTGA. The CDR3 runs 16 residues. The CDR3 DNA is TGTGCCAGCAGCTTAAGTTCTGCAGGGGGCCTATACGAGCAGTACTTC. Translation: CASSLSSAGGLYEQYF.

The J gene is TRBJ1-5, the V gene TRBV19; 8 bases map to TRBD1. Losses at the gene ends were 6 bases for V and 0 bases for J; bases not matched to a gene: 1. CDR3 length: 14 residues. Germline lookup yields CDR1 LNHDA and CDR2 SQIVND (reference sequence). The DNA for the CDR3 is TGTGCCAGTAGGCAGGGGGCTAGCAATCAGCCCCAGCATTTT. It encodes CASRQGASNQPQHF.

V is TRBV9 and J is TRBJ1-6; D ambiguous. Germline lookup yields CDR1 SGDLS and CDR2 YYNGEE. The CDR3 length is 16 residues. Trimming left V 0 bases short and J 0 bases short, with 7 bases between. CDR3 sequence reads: CASSVGWSSYNSPLHF. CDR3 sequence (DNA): TGTGCCAGCAGCGTAGGGTGGAGCTCCTATAATTCACCCCTCCACTTT.

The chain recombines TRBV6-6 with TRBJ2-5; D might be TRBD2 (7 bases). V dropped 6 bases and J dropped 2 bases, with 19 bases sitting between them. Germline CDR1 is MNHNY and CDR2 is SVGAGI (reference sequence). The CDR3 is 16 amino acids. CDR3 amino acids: CASSNRDRGAQETQYF. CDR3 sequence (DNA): TGTGCCAGCAGCAACCGGGACCGGGGGGCTCAAGAGACCCAGTACTTC.

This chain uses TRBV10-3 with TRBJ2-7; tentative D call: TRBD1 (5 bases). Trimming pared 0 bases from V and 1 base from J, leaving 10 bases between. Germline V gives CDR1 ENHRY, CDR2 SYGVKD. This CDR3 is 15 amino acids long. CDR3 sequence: CAISESNRLSYEQYF. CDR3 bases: TGTGCCATCAGTGAGTCTAACAGGCTTTCCTACGAGCAGTACTTC.

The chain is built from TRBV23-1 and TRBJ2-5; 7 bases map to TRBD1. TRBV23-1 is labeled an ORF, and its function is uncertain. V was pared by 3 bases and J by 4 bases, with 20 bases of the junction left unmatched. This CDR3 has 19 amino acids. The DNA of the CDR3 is TGCGCCAGCAGTCAGACAGGGAAAGTTCGTTTGTCGATGGGAGAGACCCAGTACTTC. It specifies CASSQTGKVRLSMGETQYF.

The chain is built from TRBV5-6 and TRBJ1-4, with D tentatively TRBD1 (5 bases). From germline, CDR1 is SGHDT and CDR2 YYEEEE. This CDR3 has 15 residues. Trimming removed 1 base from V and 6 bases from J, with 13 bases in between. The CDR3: CASSLQPQGYEKLFF. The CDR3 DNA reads TGTGCCAGCAGCTTGCAACCTCAGGGTTATGAAAAACTGTTTTTT.

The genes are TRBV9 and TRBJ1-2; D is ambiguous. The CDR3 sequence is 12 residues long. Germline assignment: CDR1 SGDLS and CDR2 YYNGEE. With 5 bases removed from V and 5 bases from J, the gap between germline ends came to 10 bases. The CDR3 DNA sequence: TGTGCCAGCAGTCAGGATCCGTATGGCTACACCTTC. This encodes CASSQDPYGYTF.

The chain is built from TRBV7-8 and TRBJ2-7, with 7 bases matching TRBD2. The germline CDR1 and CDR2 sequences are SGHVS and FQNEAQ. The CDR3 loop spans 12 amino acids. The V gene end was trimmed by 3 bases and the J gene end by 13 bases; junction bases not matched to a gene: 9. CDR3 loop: CASSLGGSGLYF. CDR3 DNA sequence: TGTGCCAGCAGCTTGGGTGGTAGCGGGCTTTACTTC.

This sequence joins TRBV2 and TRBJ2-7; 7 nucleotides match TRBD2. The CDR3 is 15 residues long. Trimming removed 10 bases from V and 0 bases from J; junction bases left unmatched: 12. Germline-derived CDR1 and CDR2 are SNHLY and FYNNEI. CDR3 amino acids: CATRTASGTSYEQYF. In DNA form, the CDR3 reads TGTGCCACCCGTACGGCTAGCGGCACCTCCTACGAGCAGTACTTC.